These 20 T cell receptor beta chains originate from one sample sequenced in a study of monozygotic twins with cystic fibrosis. Method: immunoSEQ multiplex PCR; TCRdb's copy keeps in-frame clones and lacks some. The sample lists tens of thousands of clones; about 90% were seen once. Material for sequencing was blood. The receptors were gathered from a boy between 2 and 10 years old with cystic fibrosis.

This clone was observed a single time. V gene TRBV6-5 combines with J gene TRBJ1-5; TRBD1 might be the D (6 bases). Germline V gives CDR1 MNHEY, CDR2 SVGAGI. V shed 5 bases and J shed 0 bases, with 11 bases lying between them. CDR3 length: 15 amino acids. The CDR3 region is CASSNREYSNQPQHF. For the CDR3, the DNA is TGTGCCAGCAGTAACAGGGAATATAGCAATCAGCCCCAGCATTTT.

The V call is TRBV4-1, the J call TRBJ2-7, with TRBD2 as a possible D gene (6 bases). Germline CDR1 reads MGHRA; CDR2 reads YSYEKL. The CDR3 runs to 15 residues. V dropped 6 bases and J dropped 0 bases, with 15 bases sitting between them. As DNA, the CDR3 is TGCGCCAGCAGTTCGCCTAGCGCGAGCTCCTACGAGCAGTACTTC. As protein: CASSSPSASSYEQYF.

The chain uses TRBV4-1 and TRBJ1-6; D may be TRBD1 (6 bases). This CDR3 contains 16 residues. V lost 0 bases to trimming and J lost 1 base, with 7 bases between them. CDR1 and CDR2 (germline): MGHRA, YSYEKL. The CDR3 loop is CASSQEQGSYNSPLHF. CDR3 DNA: TGCGCCAGCAGCCAAGAACAGGGATCCTATAATTCACCCCTCCACTTT.

V usage is TRBV7-8 and J usage is TRBJ2-7; tentatively, D is TRBD1 (6 bases). Germline V gives CDR1 SGHVS, CDR2 FQNEAQ. The CDR3 length is 15 residues. The germline V and J ends were trimmed by 5 bases and 2 bases, with 16 bases remaining between them. CDR3 sequence: CASSPMDSRTYEQYF. CDR3 nucleotides: TGTGCCAGCAGCCCTATGGACAGCCGAACCTACGAGCAGTACTTC.

The gene calls are TRBV7-2 and TRBJ2-7; 9 bases map to TRBD2. J was trimmed by 6 bases and V by 5 bases; bases with no gene match: 8. The CDR3 is 14 residues long. CDR1 is SGHTA and CDR2 is FQGNSA in the germline V gene. The CDR3 loop is CASSRSGGPSEQYF. The CDR3 DNA is TGTGCCAGCAGCCGGAGCGGGGGGCCAAGCGAGCAGTACTTC.

V is TRBV29-1 and J is TRBJ1-1; D is uncertain. The ends were cut back, 3 bases at V and 0 bases at J, with 11 bases in the middle. Germline lookup yields CDR1 SQVTM and CDR2 ANQGSEA. The CDR3 spans 14 residues. The CDR3: CSVDTFTMNTEAFF. DNA for the CDR3: TGCAGCGTTGATACCTTTACTATGAACACTGAAGCTTTCTTT. Combining the CDR3 with reference TRBV29-1 and TRBJ1-1 gives the whole variable domain SAVISQKPSRDICQRGTSLTIQCQVDSQVTMMFWYRQQPGQSLTLIATANQGSEATYESGFVIDKFPISRPNLTFSTLTVSNMSPEDSSIYLCSVDTFTMNTEAFFGQGTRLTVV.

The rearrangement uses TRBV21-1 and TRBJ1-5; the D call of TRBD1 is as the table states it, not checked on the DNA. TRBV21-1 is listed as a pseudogene. This CDR3 has 17 amino acids. The CDR3 DNA is TGTGCCAGCAGCAAATGGAGGTCACAGGGAGGCAATCAGCCCCAGCATTTT. This sequence encodes CASSKWRSQGGNQPQHF.

This chain connects TRBV5-3 to TRBJ1-1; weak D call: TRBD1 (6 bases). TRBV5-3 falls under the ORF class, with uncertain function. With 0 bases removed from V and 10 bases from J, the gap between germline ends came to 22 bases. This CDR3 has 16 residues. In nucleotides, the CDR3 is TGTGCCAGAAGCTTGGTTCCTATAAGACAGGTTAAAAGAGCTTTCTTT. Translated: CARSLVPIRQVKRAFF.

V and J are TRBV29-1 and TRBJ1-1, with no clear D. The germline V and J ends were trimmed by 0 bases and 0 bases, with 5 bases remaining between them. Germline V CDR1 and CDR2: SQVTM, ANQGSEA. This CDR3 has 13 amino acids. This chain's CDR3 is CSVEEGVNTEAFF. CDR3 coding DNA: TGCAGCGTTGAAGAGGGCGTGAACACTGAAGCTTTCTTT.

The chain recombines TRBV18 with TRBJ2-2; tentatively, D is TRBD2 (5 bases). Germline CDR1 KGHSH, CDR2 LQKENI. The ends were cut back, 6 bases at V and 4 bases at J, with 9 bases in the middle. There are 13 residues in the CDR3. In DNA, the CDR3 is TGTGCCAGCTCCCCCGGGGTCACCGGGGAGCTGTTTTTT. Its translation: CASSPGVTGELFF.

As regards this clone: Other DNA sequences in this sample translate to the same CDR3. The chain is built from TRBV2 and TRBJ2-7, with D tentatively TRBD1 or TRBD2 (5 bases each). CDR3 length: 12 residues. Germline V gene data show CDR1 as SNHLY and CDR2 as FYNNEI. Between the trimmed V and J ends, which lost 6 bases and 6 bases, there was a span of 12 bases. DNA for the CDR3: TGTGCCAGCAGACCAACTGGGGGCGAGCAGTACTTC. Translated: CASRPTGGEQYF.

The chain links TRBV27 to TRBJ1-2; no clear D gene. The CDR3 consists of 16 residues. V lost 6 bases and J 0 bases, leaving 17 bases between the germline ends. Germline CDR1 and CDR2: MNHEY and SMNVEV (reference sequence). CDR3 DNA: TGTGCCAGCAGAAGATTATTCGGGGTAGCTAACTATGGCTACACCTTC. This encodes CASRRLFGVANYGYTF.

The gene calls are TRBV18 and TRBJ2-4; D not resolved. This CDR3 has 16 amino acids. Germline CDR1 KGHSH, CDR2 LQKENI. V gave up 0 bases and J gave up 0 bases, with 9 bases separating them. CDR3 sequence: CASSPPPSLAKNIQYF. CDR3 bases: TGTGCCAGCTCACCACCTCCATCCCTAGCCAAAAACATTCAGTACTTC. Based on the CDR3 plus reference TRBV18 and TRBJ2-4, the full variable domain is NAGVMQNPRHLVRRRGQEARLRCSPMKGHSHVYWYRQLPEEGLKFMVYLQKENIIDESGMPKERFSAEFPKEGPSILRIQQVVRGDSAAYFCASSPPPSLAKNIQYFGAGTRLSVL.

The chain employs TRBV12-5 and TRBJ1-5, with D possibly TRBD1 on 5 matching bases. Germline V gene sequence: CDR1 LGHNT, CDR2 FRNRAP. This CDR3 is 14 amino acids long. The ends were cut back, 2 bases at V and 5 bases at J, with 10 bases in the middle. CDR3 coding DNA: TGTGCTAGTGGTTTGCTGGGGGTTGATCAGCCCCAGCATTTT. Its protein is CASGLLGVDQPQHF.

This clone has a single count. The rearrangement links TRBV7-9 to TRBJ1-5; D is undetermined. V shed 5 bases and J shed 0 bases, with 8 bases lying between them. This CDR3 comprises 14 residues. Looked up from germline, CDR1 is SEHNR and CDR2 is FQNEAQ (reference sequence). The CDR3 DNA reads as TGTGCCAGCAGCCACGGCAGTAGCAATCAGCCCCAGCATTTT. Translating it yields CASSHGSSNQPQHF.

The chain is built from TRBV7-9 and TRBJ1-6; D remains unclear. Germline lookup yields CDR1 SEHNR and CDR2 FQNEAQ (reference sequence). The CDR3 runs 15 residues. The ends were cut back, 1 base at V and 8 bases at J, with 12 bases in the middle. Here the CDR3 reads CASSLDGRGDSPLHF. In DNA, the CDR3 is TGTGCCAGCAGCTTAGATGGGAGAGGAGATTCACCCCTCCACTTT.

The chain recombines TRBV5-4 with TRBJ1-2; 11 nucleotides align to TRBD1. Unmatched junction bases numbered 4, after V lost 4 bases and J lost 5 bases. The CDR3 spans 14 residues. Looked up from germline, CDR1 is SGHNT and CDR2 is YYREEE (reference sequence). CDR3 coding DNA: TGTGCCAGCAGCGGGACAGGGGGTCCTTATGGCTACACCTTC. Translated, it gives CASSGTGGPYGYTF.

The chain joins TRBV9 to TRBJ2-3; the D gene is possibly TRBD2 (6 bases). The V end was cut by 3 bases, the J end by 4 bases, with 9 bases between. Germline V gene data show CDR1 as SGDLS and CDR2 as YYNGEE. The CDR3 length is 13 residues. CDR3 nucleotides: TGTGCCAGCAGCGCCCTAGCGTCAGATACGCAGTATTTT. This codes for CASSALASDTQYF.

The chain recombines TRBV11-2 with TRBJ1-2; TRBD1 matches 8 bases. Trimming at V came to 5 bases and at J to 5 bases, leaving 10 bases not matched to a gene. The CDR3 contains 15 residues. Germline V gene data show CDR1 as SGHAT and CDR2 as FQNNGV. CDR3: CASSLLPRQGYGYTF. The CDR3 DNA is TGTGCCAGCAGCCTCCTACCGAGACAGGGGTATGGCTACACCTTC.

V usage is TRBV25-1 and J usage is TRBJ1-1; D possibly corresponds to TRBD1 (5 bases). The CDR3 contains 12 residues. The V end was cut by 3 bases, the J end by 4 bases, with 6 bases between. Germline assignment: CDR1 MGHDK and CDR2 SYGVNS. The CDR3 coding sequence is TGTGCCAGCAGTGAGGGGCCCACTGAAGCTTTCTTT. Its protein is CASSEGPTEAFF.